This record looks at one T cell receptor beta chain sequence and its context. The sample is drawn from a study of blood T cell repertoires in COVID-19. Study overall: There were acute and convalescent COVID-19 samples, and they came from the United States, Italy and Spain. PBMCs, B-cell-depleted T cells, or T cells provided the cDNA or gDNA that made up the material.

In the original workflow: By means of reference gene primer amplification, nucleated cell counts were estimated. Sequenced by immunoSEQ multiplex PCR; TCRdb stores in-frame clones only, minus some. That table furnishes V, J and clone size, whereas the DNA furnished D and trimming. The repertoire includes 150,000 or so clones, more than 60% of them detected once, and 9% sits in the top ten. The sequence was obtained from a woman in her fifties or sixties with active or convalescent COVID-19. The sequencing sample was made of peripheral blood.

The CDR3 region is CASSRTGGDEKLFF. The CDR3 bases are TGTGCCAGCAGCAGGACAGGGGGGGATGAAAAACTGTTTTTT. J is TRBJ1-4 and V is TRBV5-5; TRBD1 aligns across 10 bases. From germline, CDR1 is SGHKS and CDR2 YYEKEE (reference sequence). The V segment lost 4 bases and the J segment 6 bases; nucleotides outside the gene matches: 3. The CDR3 has 14 residues.